This TCR beta chain was found in a study of CD8 T cell repertoires and HIV-1 epitope variants. Study summary: Epitopes were three Gag families plus Nef HW9 and YT9. 1M T cells were kept uncultured as a baseline.

A remark on this clone: Its antigen is currently unknown.

Study results and caveats: The assay identified only TCR beta chains of antigen-proliferating T cells.

Produced via immunoSEQ multiplex PCR; TCRdb's table is partial and in-frame only. Among 6,100 or so clones, about two thirds were seen once, and the ten largest hold about 41%. The source is a male donor with HIV. Material: cultured CD8+ T cells derived from PBMCs.

The CDR3 spells CASSPTGQPEQYF. The CDR3 DNA follows: TGTGCCAGCAGCCCCACCGGGCAGCCCGAGCAGTACTTC. This chain connects TRBV7-9 to TRBJ2-7, with D hard to call. This CDR3 has 13 residues. Trimming pared 5 bases from V and 6 bases from J, leaving 14 bases between. In germline, CDR1 is SEHNR, CDR2 FQNEAQ (reference sequence). The whole variable domain, remainder taken from reference TRBV7-9 and TRBJ2-7, is DTGVSQNPRHKITKRGQNVTFRCDPISEHNRLYWYRQTLGQGPEFLTYFQNEAQLEKSRLLSDRFSAERPKGSFSTLEIQRTEQGDSAMYLCASSPTGQPEQYFGPGTRLTVT.